This T cell receptor beta chain derives from a study of T cells after yellow fever vaccination. Overall study context: Where fractions had low cell numbers, libraries were prepared from them with the SMART-Seq v4 Ultra Low Input RNA kit.

Study findings and constraints: Few clonotypes appeared in both CD4 and CD8 compartments.

A remark on this clonotype: The antigen is unknown.

In making TCR cDNA, 5'RACE template switching added a universal primer site and UMIs to it. TCRdb re-derived calls from the 5' RACE reads in MiXCR, one entry per CDR3 protein. The sample consists of roughly 99,000 distinct CDR3 sequences, around 5.8% of them appearing once. The V gene lost 5 bases and the J gene lost 0 bases, with 11 bases spanning the gap. Looked up from germline, CDR1 is SEHNR and CDR2 is FQNEAQ (reference sequence). The CDR3 length is 15 residues. The TCR was taken from a man younger than 35 who received the YFV17D yellow fever vaccine. Source: CD8+ T cells sorted from PBMCs, taken 10 days after the yellow fever booster vaccination. The chain is built from TRBV7-9 and TRBJ1-5, with D hard to call. DNA for the CDR3: TGTGCCAGCAGCGGCGAGAGTTATAGCAATCAGCCCCAGCATTTT. Its protein is CASSGESYSNQPQHF.